This T cell receptor (beta chain) was sequenced in a study of T cell responses to AZD1222 COVID-19 vaccine. Study results and limitations: Clonal diversity may have been underestimated, and the donors were mostly white British, with more females than males. Two AZD1222 doses significantly raised spike-specific TCR breadth and depth over controls.

The germline CDR1 and CDR2 sequences are SGDLS and YYNGEE. V gave up 3 bases and J gave up 4 bases; unmatched junction bases: 12. This CDR3 comprises 17 residues. TCRdb's table, derived via immunoSEQ multiplex PCR, lists solely in-frame clones and lacks some. The sample yields 110,000 to 150,000 clones, approximately 90% seen once. Regarding this clone: What it recognizes is unknown.

The sample in question was peripheral blood, obtained on day 0 of AZD1222 vaccination. This chain links TRBV9 with TRBJ2-7, with 11 bases aligning to TRBD1. The TCR originated in an adult in good health. Here the CDR3 reads CASSGDAWGQGVYEQYF. In DNA form, the CDR3 reads TGTGCCAGCAGCGGAGATGCCTGGGGACAGGGGGTTTACGAGCAGTACTTC.